This TCR beta chain was captured by sequencing in a study of blood T cell repertoires in COVID-19. Overall study context: Spain, Italy and the United States supplied samples that represented acute and convalescent COVID-19. Sample material is recorded as cDNA or gDNA derived from T cells, B-cell-depleted T cells, or PBMCs.

Germline V gene lookup returns CDR1 SGDLS and CDR2 YYNGEE. After removal of 0 bases from V and 3 bases from J, the junction contained 5 bases not matched to a gene. The CDR3 totals 15 residues. Original methodology: Estimated nucleated cell counts came from reference gene primer amplification. Here immunoSEQ multiplex PCR was the method, and the copy in TCRdb shows in-frame clones only, minus some. The V and J calls and clone size come from that table; D and trimming were worked out from the DNA. The table lists more than 95,000 clones, about 90% of them singletons. What was sequenced was peripheral blood. The clonotype was recovered from a human donor in a cohort sampled during active COVID-19. V usage is TRBV9 and J usage is TRBJ2-7; 8 bases agree with TRBD2. CDR3 in amino acids: CASSVASGSNYEQYF. In nucleotides, the CDR3 is TGTGCCAGCAGCGTAGCCAGCGGGAGTAACTACGAGCAGTACTTC.